These 14 T cell receptor beta chains were sequenced from one sample in a study of blood T cell repertoires in COVID-19. Sequencing used immunoSEQ multiplex PCR; TCRdb keeps in-frame clones, though not all of them. The sample lists approximately 190,000 clones; 84% were seen once. Sequencing was performed on PBMCs or T cells enriched from blood (not recorded which). These receptors were collected from a woman aged 25 to 39 who had been exposed to COVID-19.

The chain joins TRBV5-4 to TRBJ2-7, with 11 bases aligning to TRBD1. The ends lost 5 bases at V and 2 bases at J; junction bases unmatched: 6. CDR1 and CDR2 (germline): SGHNT, YYREEE (reference sequence). The CDR3 length is 15 residues. DNA for the CDR3: TGTGCCAGCAGTCAGGACAGGGGGCAAACCTACGAGCAGTACTTC. This codes for CASSQDRGQTYEQYF.

This rearrangement joins TRBV9 to TRBJ1-2, with 9 bases fitting TRBD1. The CDR3 consists of 15 residues. Germline V gives CDR1 SGDLS, CDR2 YYNGEE. The J segment lost 9 bases and the V segment lost 1 base, leaving 10 bases of the junction unmatched. CDR3 amino acids: CASSVPGTGRQSYTF. CDR3 coding DNA: TGTGCCAGCAGCGTACCCGGGACAGGGCGTCAGAGCTACACCTTC.

The genes are TRBV6-2 or TRBV6-3 and TRBJ2-7, with TRBD1 matching 8 bases. V dropped 3 bases and J dropped 2; count of bases not matched to a gene: 9. The CDR3 runs to 16 residues. CDR1 is MNHEY and CDR2 is SVGEGT in the germline V gene. The CDR3 spells CASSYSVDRGAYEQYF. In DNA form, the CDR3 reads TGTGCCAGCAGTTATTCCGTCGACAGGGGAGCCTACGAGCAGTACTTC.

The V call is TRBV4-1, the J call TRBJ2-6; D gene ambiguous. Trimming cost V 0 bases and J 0 bases, with 9 bases left between them. This CDR3 spans 17 amino acids. Germline V gene lookup returns CDR1 MGHRA and CDR2 YSYEKL. Here the CDR3 reads CASSQELQISGANVLTF. The CDR3 region has the DNA TGCGCCAGCAGCCAAGAATTACAGATCTCTGGGGCCAACGTCCTGACTTTC.

A word on this clone: At one boundary the junction diverges from the germline segment, which might be a read error. Here the CDR3 DNA reads TGTGCCACCAGTGATTTGCCGTTTGAGAGATTAACCTTC. Translated, it gives CATSDLPFERLTF. The V and J genes are TRBV24-1 and TRBJ2-7; no firm D call. Germline CDR1 reads KGHDR; CDR2 reads SFDVKD. CDR3 size: 13 residues.

This clone was observed many times. The rearrangement joins TRBV5-1 to TRBJ1-2, with TRBD1 matching 9 bases. This CDR3 comprises 14 residues. V lost 4 bases to trimming and J lost 4 bases; unmatched junction nucleotides: 5. Germline loops: CDR1 SGHRS, CDR2 YFSETQ. The chain's CDR3 is CASSPGTGTYGYTF. The CDR3 DNA follows: TGCGCCAGCAGCCCCGGGACAGGGACCTATGGCTACACCTTC. Complete variable domain (other parts from reference TRBV5-1 and TRBJ1-2): KAGVTQTPRYLIKTRGQQVTLSCSPISGHRSVSWYQQTPGQGLQFLFEYFSETQRNKGNFPGRFSGRQFSNSRSEMNVSTLELGDSALYLCASSPGTGTYGYTFGSGTRLTVV.

The gene calls are TRBV5-8 and TRBJ2-3; 9 nucleotides line up with TRBD1. J gave up 0 bases and V 4 bases, and 6 bases lay outside the gene matches. The length of the CDR3 is 16 residues. Germline lookup yields CDR1 SGHTS and CDR2 YDEGEE. The CDR3: CASSPRDRASTDTQYF. The CDR3 DNA is TGTGCCAGCAGCCCACGGGACAGGGCTAGCACAGATACGCAGTATTTT.

The chain employs TRBV4-3 and TRBJ1-5; D is uncertain. The CDR3 spans 14 residues. The germline V and J ends were trimmed by 0 bases and 7 bases, with 10 bases remaining between them. Germline loops: CDR1 LGHNA, CDR2 YSLEER. Here the CDR3 DNA reads TGCGCCAGCAGCCAAGATCTATCGGGGCAGCCCCAGCATTTT. Its protein product is CASSQDLSGQPQHF.

V and J are TRBV7-2 and TRBJ2-3; the match to TRBD2 covers 9 bases. J gave up 3 bases and V 2 bases, and 9 bases lay outside the gene matches. The CDR3 runs 17 residues. CDR1 and CDR2 from the germline V gene are SGHTA and FQGNSA. CDR3 DNA sequence: TGTGCCAGCAGCTTATACAGGCGGGGGGGCCAAACAGATACGCAGTATTTT. As protein: CASSLYRRGGQTDTQYF.

This clone was observed a handful of times. The chain has TRBV3-1 (or the pseudogene TRBV3-2) and TRBJ2-7, with 8 nucleotides matching TRBD1. Per the germline V gene, CDR1 is LGHDT and CDR2 is YNNKEL (reference sequence). CDR3 length equals 15 residues. Trimming cost V 3 bases and J 3 bases; bases outside gene matches: 7. In nucleotides, the CDR3 is TGTGCCAGCAGCCATAGGGACAGGTCGGGCTACGAGCAGTACTTC. Translation gives CASSHRDRSGYEQYF.

This rearrangement joins TRBV29-1 to TRBJ1-1; 7 positions agree with TRBD1. The length of the CDR3 is 13 residues. V was pared by 7 bases and J by 2 bases, with 7 bases of the junction left unmatched. Germline loops: CDR1 SQVTM, CDR2 ANQGSEA. CDR3 sequence reads: CSGVRDRNTEAFF. The DNA of the CDR3 is TGCAGCGGGGTCCGGGACAGAAACACTGAAGCTTTCTTT.

V gene TRBV7-2 combines with J gene TRBJ2-7, with 11 bases fitting TRBD1. CDR1 and CDR2 from the germline V gene are SGHTA and FQGNSA. Germline trimming cut 3 bases from V and 7 bases from J; bases unmatched to any gene: 5. The CDR3 has 14 amino acids. The CDR3: CASSFGQGAREQYF. In DNA form, the CDR3 reads TGTGCCAGCAGCTTCGGACAGGGGGCAAGGGAGCAGTACTTC.

The genes are TRBV9 and TRBJ1-1; weak D call: TRBD1 (6 bases). The V end lost 5 bases, the J end lost 0 bases, and 14 bases lay between the germline ends. This CDR3 is 15 amino acids long. The germline CDR1 and CDR2 sequences are SGDLS and YYNGEE. The DNA for the CDR3 is TGTGCCAGCAGTAACTTACAGGGATTGAACACTGAAGCTTTCTTT. This sequence encodes CASSNLQGLNTEAFF.

V and J are TRBV30 and TRBJ1-5; a weak D match, TRBD1 (5 bases). This CDR3 contains 15 residues. Trimming left V 5 bases short and J 0 bases short, with 14 bases between. Per germline, CDR1 GTSNPN and CDR2 SVGIG (reference sequence). CDR3 amino acids: CAWYPLGHSNQPQHF. The CDR3 DNA sequence: TGTGCCTGGTACCCGTTGGGGCATAGCAATCAGCCCCAGCATTTT.